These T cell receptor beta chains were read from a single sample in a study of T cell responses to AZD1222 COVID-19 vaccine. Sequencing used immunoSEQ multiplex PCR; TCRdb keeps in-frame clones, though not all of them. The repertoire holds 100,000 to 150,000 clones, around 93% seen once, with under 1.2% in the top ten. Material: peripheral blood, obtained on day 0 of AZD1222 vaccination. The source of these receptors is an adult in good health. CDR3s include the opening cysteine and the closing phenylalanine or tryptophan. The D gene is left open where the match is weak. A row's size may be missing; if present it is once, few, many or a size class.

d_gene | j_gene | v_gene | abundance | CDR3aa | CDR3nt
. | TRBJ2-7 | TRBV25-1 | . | CASSFGQGYEQYF | TGTGCCAGCAGTTTTGGGCAGGGCTACGAGCAGTACTTC
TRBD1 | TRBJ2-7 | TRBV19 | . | CASSAVDRGYEQYF | TGTGCCAGTAGTGCTGTGGACAGGGGGTACGAGCAGTACTTC
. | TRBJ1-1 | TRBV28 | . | CASSAGREAFF | TGTGCCAGCTCGGCGGGACGTGAAGCTTTCTTT
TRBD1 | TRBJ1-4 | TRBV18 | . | CASSMGQRNEKLFF | TGTGCCAGCTCCATGGGACAGAGGAATGAAAAACTGTTTTTT
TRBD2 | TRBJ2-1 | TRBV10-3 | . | CAISESGSGRLSHEQFF | TGTGCCATCAGTGAGTCGGGTAGCGGGAGGCTTAGCCATGAGCAGTTCTTC
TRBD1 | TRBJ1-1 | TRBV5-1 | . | CASSFDRGGTEAFF | TGCGCCAGCAGCTTCGACAGGGGCGGTACTGAAGCTTTCTTT
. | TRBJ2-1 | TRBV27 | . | CASSLVPAYNEQFF | TGTGCCAGCAGTTTAGTTCCAGCGTACAATGAGCAGTTCTTC
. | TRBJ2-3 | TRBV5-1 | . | CASSLELQDTQYF | TGCGCCAGCAGCTTGGAACTCCAAGATACGCAGTATTTT
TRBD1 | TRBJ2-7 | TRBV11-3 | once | CASSPTGGPYEQYF | TGTGCCAGCAGCCCTACAGGGGGCCCCTACGAGCAGTACTTC
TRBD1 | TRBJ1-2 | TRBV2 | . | CASSPKGQRDGYTF | TGTGCCAGCAGTCCTAAGGGACAGAGGGACGGCTACACCTTC
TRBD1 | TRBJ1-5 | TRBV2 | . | CASSRTGVSNQPQHF | TGTGCCAGCAGTCGAACAGGGGTTAGCAATCAGCCCCAGCATTTT
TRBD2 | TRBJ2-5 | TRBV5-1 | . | CASSQGFSGRIMETQYF | TGCGCCAGCAGCCAAGGTTTTAGCGGGAGAATAATGGAGACCCAGTACTTC
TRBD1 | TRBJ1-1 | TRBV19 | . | CASSIDLTGVGAFF | TGTGCCAGTAGTATAGATTTAACAGGGGTTGGAGCTTTCTTT
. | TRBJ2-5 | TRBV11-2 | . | CASSLGYDRQETQYF | TGTGCCAGCAGCTTAGGGTACGACAGACAAGAGACCCAGTACTTC
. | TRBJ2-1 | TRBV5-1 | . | CASSLGSSATYNEQFF | TGCGCCAGCAGCTTGGGGTCTAGCGCAACTTACAATGAGCAGTTCTTC